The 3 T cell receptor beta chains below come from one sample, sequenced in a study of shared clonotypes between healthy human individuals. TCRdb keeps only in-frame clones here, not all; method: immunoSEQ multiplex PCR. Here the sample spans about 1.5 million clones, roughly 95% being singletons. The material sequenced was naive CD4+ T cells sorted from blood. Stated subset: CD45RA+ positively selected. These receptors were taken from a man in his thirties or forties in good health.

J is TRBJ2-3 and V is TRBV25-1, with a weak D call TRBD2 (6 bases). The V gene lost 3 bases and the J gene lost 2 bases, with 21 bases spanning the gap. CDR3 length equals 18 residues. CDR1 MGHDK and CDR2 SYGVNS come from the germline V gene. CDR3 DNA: TGTGCCAGCAGTGATACCCTCGGACTAAGGGAAAACACAGATACGCAGTATTTT. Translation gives CASSDTLGLRENTDTQYF.

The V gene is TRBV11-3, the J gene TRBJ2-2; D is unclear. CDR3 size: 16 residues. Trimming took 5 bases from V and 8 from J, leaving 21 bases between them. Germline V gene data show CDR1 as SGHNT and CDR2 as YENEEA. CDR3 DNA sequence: TGTGCCAGCAGCCTCGACGGGCATCGCGGTAGAGGGGAGCTGTTTTTT. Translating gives CASSLDGHRGRGELFF.

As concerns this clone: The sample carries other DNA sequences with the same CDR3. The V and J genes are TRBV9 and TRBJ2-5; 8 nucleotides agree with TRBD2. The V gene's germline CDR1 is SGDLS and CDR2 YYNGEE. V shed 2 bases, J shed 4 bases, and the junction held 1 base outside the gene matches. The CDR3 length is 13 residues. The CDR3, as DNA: TGTGCCAGCAGCGTCCTAGCGGGAGAGACCCAGTACTTC. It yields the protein CASSVLAGETQYF.